This TCR beta chain was recorded in a study of blood T cell repertoires in COVID-19. Study at large: Samples came from the United States, Italy and Spain, spanning acute and convalescent COVID-19. PBMCs, B-cell-depleted T cells, or T cells were the source of the cDNA or gDNA that made up the material.

This CDR3 spans 13 amino acids. Germline trimming cut 2 bases from V and 4 bases from J; bases unmatched to any gene: 5. CDR1 is GTSNPN, CDR2 SVGIG, per germline (reference sequence). Source study methods: Cell counts per sample came from amplifying reference gene primers. Here immunoSEQ multiplex PCR was the method, and the copy in TCRdb shows in-frame clones only, minus some. That table gives V, J and clone size, and the DNA gave D and trimming. The table shows around 140,000 clones, with approximately 87% occurring only once. The gene calls are TRBV30 and TRBJ2-7, with 7 nucleotides matching TRBD1. The sequence was obtained from a man in his 70s with active COVID-19. Sequencing was done on a sample of peripheral blood. The CDR3 here is CAWSSGTAYEQYF. CDR3 nucleotides: TGTGCCTGGAGTTCCGGGACAGCATACGAGCAGTACTTC.